These T cell receptor beta chains were read from a single sample in a study of cytomegalovirus exposure and HLA in healthy donors. Repertoires were generated with immunoSEQ multiplex PCR, while TCRdb's copy carries only in-frame clones and drops some. The sample lists some 200,000 clones, about two thirds seen once, with 2.5% to 3% in the top ten. Sequenced input: PBMCs. These receptor sequences come from a man aged 35 to 55 in good health and CMV-seropositive. CDR3s include the opening cysteine and the closing phenylalanine or tryptophan. A D gene is named only where the DNA matches it firmly. Size values are once, few and many counts, or a class for expanded clones, and some rows have none.

d_gene,j_gene,v_gene,abundance,CDR3aa,CDR3nt
TRBD1,TRBJ1-3,TRBV4-2,-,CASSQKQGTGNTIYF,TGTGCCAGCAGCCAAAAACAGGGGACTGGAAACACCATATATTTT
-,TRBJ2-2,TRBV2,-,CASLRRTGELFF,TGTGCCAGCCTACGGCGGACCGGGGAGCTGTTTTTT
-,TRBJ2-2,TRBV6-5,-,CASSYSTFPGSRELFF,TGTGCCAGCAGTTACTCGACCTTCCCAGGGTCCAGGGAGCTGTTTTTT
-,TRBJ1-5,TRBV6-1,-,CASSSGGGQPQHF,TGTGCCAGCTCCTCGGGGGGAGGGCAGCCCCAGCATTTT
-,TRBJ2-3,TRBV5-1,-,CASSEVERPTDTQYF,TGCGCCAGCAGCGAGGTTGAGCGCCCCACAGATACGCAGTATTTT
TRBD2,TRBJ2-3,TRBV4-1,once,CASSERVGLAPGDTQYF,TGCGCCAGCAGCGAAAGAGTGGGACTAGCTCCGGGGGATACGCAGTATTTT
-,TRBJ1-1,TRBV15,-,CATSRDIPAENTEAFF,TGTGCCACCAGCAGAGATATCCCGGCGGAGAACACTGAAGCTTTCTTT
TRBD1,TRBJ2-2,TRBV2,-,CASLRDRGNTGELFF,TGTGCCAGCTTGCGGGACAGGGGGAACACCGGGGAGCTGTTTTTT
TRBD1,TRBJ1-2,TRBV7-2,-,CASSLDRGRVLSGYTF,TGTGCCAGCAGCCTTGACAGGGGGCGCGTTCTCTCTGGCTACACCTTC
TRBD2,TRBJ2-3,TRBV5-1,-,CASSLGLAGPQDTQYF,TGCGCCAGCAGCTTGGGGCTAGCGGGCCCGCAAGATACGCAGTATTTT
TRBD1,TRBJ2-7,TRBV28,-,CASSYSGTGGYEQYF,TGTGCCAGCAGTTACTCCGGGACAGGGGGCTACGAGCAGTACTTC
-,TRBJ1-5,TRBV7-8,-,CASSPDTSRNQPQHF,TGTGCCAGCAGCCCTGACACTTCGCGAAATCAGCCCCAGCATTTT
-,TRBJ1-2,TRBV5-1,few,CASSLNGGGYTF,TGCGCCAGCAGCTTGAACGGGGGTGGCTACACCTTC
-,TRBJ2-7,TRBV19,-,CASSSPLGSGSYEQYF,TGTGCCAGTAGTAGCCCCCTGGGCAGCGGGTCCTACGAGCAGTACTTC
-,TRBJ1-6,TRBV4-2,-,CASSQGADNSPLHF,TGTGCCAGCAGCCAAGGGGCAGATAATTCACCCCTCCACTTT
-,TRBJ2-7,TRBV6-1,few,CASNLNRNEQYF,TGTGCCAGCAATCTAAACAGAAACGAGCAGTACTTC
-,TRBJ1-5,TRBV5-8,once,CASSLFRARFNQPQHF,TGTGCCAGCAGCCTCTTCAGGGCCCGCTTCAATCAGCCCCAGCATTTT
-,TRBJ2-3,TRBV10-3,-,CAISELNSYTYTQYF,TGTGCCATCAGTGAGTTGAACAGTTACACATATACGCAGTATTTT
-,TRBJ1-1,TRBV7-9,once,CASTPGTIAEAFF,TGTGCCAGCACCCCGGGAACCATCGCTGAAGCTTTCTTT
TRBD1,TRBJ1-6,TRBV19,-,CASSIGRGLNSPLHF,TGTGCCAGTAGTATTGGCAGGGGGCTTAATTCACCCCTCCACTTT
TRBD1,TRBJ2-7,TRBV5-4,few,CASSLGQGVSYEQYF,TGTGCCAGCAGCTTAGGCCAGGGGGTATCCTACGAGCAGTACTTC
-,TRBJ2-3,TRBV7-3,-,CASSLSRDSGTDTQYF,TGTGCCAGCAGCCTAAGTCGGGATAGCGGCACAGATACGCAGTATTTT
-,TRBJ1-3,TRBV28,-,CASSFGVVGSGNTIYF,TGTGCCAGCAGTTTCGGGGTAGTGGGCTCTGGAAACACCATATATTTT
TRBD2,TRBJ2-1,TRBV4-2,-,CASSQRGRGGYNEQFF,TGTGCCAGCAGCCAAAGGGGGCGGGGGGGCTACAATGAGCAGTTCTTC
-,TRBJ1-1,TRBV4-3,-,CASSQVQGMNTEAFF,TGCGCCAGCAGCCAAGTGCAGGGCATGAACACTGAAGCTTTCTTT
-,TRBJ2-1,TRBV15,-,CATSRLAIEQFF,TGTGCCACCAGCAGGTTAGCCATTGAGCAGTTCTTC
TRBD2,TRBJ2-3,TRBV29-1,-,CSVEDQERGVPDTQYF,TGCAGCGTTGAAGATCAGGAGCGGGGGGTCCCAGATACGCAGTATTTT
-,TRBJ1-1,TRBV6-5,few,CASSPARGRPTEAFF,TGTGCCAGCAGTCCAGCCCGGGGGAGGCCCACTGAAGCTTTCTTT
TRBD1,TRBJ2-2,TRBV7-9,-,CSSSLGTGDITGELFF,TGTTCCAGCAGCTTAGGGACAGGGGACATCACCGGGGAGCTGTTTTTT
TRBD1,TRBJ2-5,TRBV4-3,-,CASSRERQGYQETQYF,TGCGCCAGCAGCCGAGAAAGACAGGGTTACCAAGAGACCCAGTACTTC
-,TRBJ2-1,TRBV27,-,CASSLSTFGLGAHNEQFF,TGTGCCAGCAGTTTATCCACATTCGGCTTGGGGGCCCACAATGAGCAGTTCTTC
-,TRBJ1-2,TRBV5-1,once,CASTATGTDGYTF,TGCGCCAGCACCGCCACAGGGACGGATGGCTACACCTTC
TRBD1,TRBJ2-5,TRBV9,-,CASSVRTGAVETQYF,TGTGCCAGCAGCGTACGAACAGGGGCCGTAGAGACCCAGTACTTC
-,TRBJ1-6,TRBV7-9,-,CASSWSGNRLHF,TGTGCCAGCAGCTGGTCAGGGAACCGCCTCCACTTT
-,TRBJ2-5,TRBV5-1,-,CASSLGTVRETQYF,TGCGCCAGCAGCTTGGGGACAGTCCGGGAGACCCAGTACTTC
TRBD1,TRBJ2-2,TRBV6-1,-,CASRAGGQNTGELFF,TGTGCCAGCAGAGCAGGGGGTCAAAACACCGGGGAGCTGTTTTTT
TRBD1,TRBJ1-1,TRBV29-1,few,CSVLQGADTEAFF,TGCAGCGTTCTACAGGGGGCGGACACTGAAGCTTTCTTT
TRBD1,TRBJ2-7,TRBV25-1,-,CASSVTGDSYEQYF,TGTGCCAGCAGCGTGACAGGGGACTCCTACGAGCAGTACTTC